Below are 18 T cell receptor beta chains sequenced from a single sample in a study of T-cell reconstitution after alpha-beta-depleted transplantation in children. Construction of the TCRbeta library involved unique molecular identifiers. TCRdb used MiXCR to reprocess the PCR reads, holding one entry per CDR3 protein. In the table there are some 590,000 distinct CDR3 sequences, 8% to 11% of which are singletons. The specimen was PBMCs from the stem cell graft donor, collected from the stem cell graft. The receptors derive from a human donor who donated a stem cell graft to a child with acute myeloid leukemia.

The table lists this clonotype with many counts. CDR3 in amino acids: CASSALAGVTDTQYF. In DNA form, the CDR3 reads TGTGCCAGCAGCGCACTAGCGGGAGTTACAGATACGCAGTATTTT. The rearrangement uses TRBV7-2 and TRBJ2-3, with 11 bases that match TRBD2. Trimming at V came to 5 bases and at J to 3 bases, leaving 4 bases not matched to a gene. The CDR3 is 15 amino acids. In germline, CDR1 is SGHTA, CDR2 FQGNSA.

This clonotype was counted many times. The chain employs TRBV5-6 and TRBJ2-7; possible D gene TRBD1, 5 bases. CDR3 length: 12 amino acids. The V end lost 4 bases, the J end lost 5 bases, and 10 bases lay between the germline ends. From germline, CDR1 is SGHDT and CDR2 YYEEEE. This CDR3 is CASSLLTDEQYF. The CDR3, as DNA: TGTGCCAGCAGCCTCCTGACAGACGAGCAGTACTTC.

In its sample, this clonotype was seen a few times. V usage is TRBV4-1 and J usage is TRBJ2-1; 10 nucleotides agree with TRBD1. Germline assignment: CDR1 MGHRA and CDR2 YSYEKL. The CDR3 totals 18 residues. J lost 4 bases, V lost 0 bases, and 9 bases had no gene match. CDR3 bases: TGCGCCAGCAGCCAAGAACAGACCGGGACAGGGGCTTACAATGAGCAGTTCTTC. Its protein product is CASSQEQTGTGAYNEQFF.

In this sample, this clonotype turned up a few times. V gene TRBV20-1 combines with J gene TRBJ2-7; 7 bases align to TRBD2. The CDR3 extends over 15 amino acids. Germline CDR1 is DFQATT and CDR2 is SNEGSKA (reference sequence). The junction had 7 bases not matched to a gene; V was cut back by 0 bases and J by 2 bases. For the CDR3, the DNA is TGCAGTGCTAGAGACCATAGCGGGCTTACCTACGAGCAGTACTTC. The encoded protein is CSARDHSGLTYEQYF.

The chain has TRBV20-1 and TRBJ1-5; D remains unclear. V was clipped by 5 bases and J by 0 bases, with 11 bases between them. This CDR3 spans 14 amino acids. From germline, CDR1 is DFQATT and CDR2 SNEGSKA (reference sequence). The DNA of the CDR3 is TGCAGTGCTTCCAGGACGGATAGCAATCAGCCCCAGCATTTT. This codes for CSASRTDSNQPQHF.

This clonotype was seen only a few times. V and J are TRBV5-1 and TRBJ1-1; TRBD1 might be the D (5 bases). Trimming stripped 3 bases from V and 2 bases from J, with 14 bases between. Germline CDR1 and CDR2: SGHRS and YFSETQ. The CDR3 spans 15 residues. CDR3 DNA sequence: TGCGCCAGCAGCTCCCGGGGGGTCCGTAACACTGAAGCTTTCTTT. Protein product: CASSSRGVRNTEAFF.

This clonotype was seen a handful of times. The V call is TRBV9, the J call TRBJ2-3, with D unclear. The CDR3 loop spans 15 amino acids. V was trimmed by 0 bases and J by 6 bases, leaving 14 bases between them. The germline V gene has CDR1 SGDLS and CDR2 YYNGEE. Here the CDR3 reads CASSVAAPGPDTQYF. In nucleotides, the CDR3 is TGTGCCAGCAGCGTAGCCGCCCCCGGGCCGGATACGCAGTATTTT.

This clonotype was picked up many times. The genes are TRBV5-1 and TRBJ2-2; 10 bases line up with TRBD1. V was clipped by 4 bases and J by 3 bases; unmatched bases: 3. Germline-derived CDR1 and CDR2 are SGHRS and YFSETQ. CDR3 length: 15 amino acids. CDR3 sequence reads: CASSPGTGDTGELFF. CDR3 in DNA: TGCGCCAGCAGCCCCGGGACAGGGGACACCGGGGAGCTGTTTTTT.

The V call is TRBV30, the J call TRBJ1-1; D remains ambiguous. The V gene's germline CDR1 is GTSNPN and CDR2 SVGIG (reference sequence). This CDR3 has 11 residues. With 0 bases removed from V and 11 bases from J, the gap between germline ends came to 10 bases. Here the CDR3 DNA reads TGTGCCTGGAGTGTAAGGTCATGGGCTTTCTTT. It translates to CAWSVRSWAFF.

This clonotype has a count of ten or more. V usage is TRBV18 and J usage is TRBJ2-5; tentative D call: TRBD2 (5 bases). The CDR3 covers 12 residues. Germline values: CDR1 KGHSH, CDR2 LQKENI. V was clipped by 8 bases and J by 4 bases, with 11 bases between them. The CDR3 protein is CASSPEGETQYF. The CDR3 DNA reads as TGTGCCAGCAGCCCCGAGGGAGAGACCCAGTACTTC.

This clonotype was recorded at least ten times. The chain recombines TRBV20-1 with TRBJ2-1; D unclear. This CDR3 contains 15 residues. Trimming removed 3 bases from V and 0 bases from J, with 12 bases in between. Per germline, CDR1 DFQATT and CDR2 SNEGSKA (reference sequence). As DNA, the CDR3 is TGCAGTGCTAGTCCAGCGTCCCACTCCTACAATGAGCAGTTCTTC. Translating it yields CSASPASHSYNEQFF.

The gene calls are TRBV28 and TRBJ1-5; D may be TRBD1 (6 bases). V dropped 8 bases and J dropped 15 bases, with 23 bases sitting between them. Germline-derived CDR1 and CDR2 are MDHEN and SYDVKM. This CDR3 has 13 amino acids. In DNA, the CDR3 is TGTGCCAGCGGTACGGGGGGCTCCCCCCGATGGCATTTT. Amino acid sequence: CASGTGGSPRWHF.

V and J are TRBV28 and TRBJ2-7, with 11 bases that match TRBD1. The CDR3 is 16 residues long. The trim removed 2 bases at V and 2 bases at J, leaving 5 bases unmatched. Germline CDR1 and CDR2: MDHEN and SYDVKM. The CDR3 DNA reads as TGTGCCAGCAGTTTACTGGGGACAGGGGGTGCCTACGAGCAGTACTTC. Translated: CASSLLGTGGAYEQYF.

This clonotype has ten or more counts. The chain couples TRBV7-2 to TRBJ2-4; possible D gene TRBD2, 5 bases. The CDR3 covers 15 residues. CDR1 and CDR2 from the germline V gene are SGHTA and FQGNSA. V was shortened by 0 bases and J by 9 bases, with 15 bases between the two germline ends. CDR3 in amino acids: CASSLANTRESIQYF. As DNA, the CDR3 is TGTGCCAGCAGCTTAGCGAATACCCGGGAAAGCATTCAGTACTTC.

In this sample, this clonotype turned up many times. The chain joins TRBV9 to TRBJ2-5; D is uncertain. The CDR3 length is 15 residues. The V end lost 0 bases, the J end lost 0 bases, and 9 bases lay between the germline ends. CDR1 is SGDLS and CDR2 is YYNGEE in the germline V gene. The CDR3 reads CASSVVGRYQETQYF. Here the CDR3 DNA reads TGTGCCAGCAGCGTAGTAGGTCGGTACCAAGAGACCCAGTACTTC.

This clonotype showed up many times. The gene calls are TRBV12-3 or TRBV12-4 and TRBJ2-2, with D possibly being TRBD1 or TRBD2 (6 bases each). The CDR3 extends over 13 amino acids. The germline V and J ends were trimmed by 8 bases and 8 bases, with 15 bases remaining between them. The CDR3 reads CASLQGGVGELFF. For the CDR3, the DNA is TGTGCCAGCTTACAGGGAGGAGTTGGGGAGCTGTTTTTT.

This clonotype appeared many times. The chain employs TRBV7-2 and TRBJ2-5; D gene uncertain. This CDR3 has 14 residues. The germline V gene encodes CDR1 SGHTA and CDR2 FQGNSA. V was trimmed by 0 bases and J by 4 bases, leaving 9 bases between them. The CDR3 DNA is TGTGCCAGCAGCTTAGCCTGGCGCCTAGAGACCCAGTACTTC. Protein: CASSLAWRLETQYF.

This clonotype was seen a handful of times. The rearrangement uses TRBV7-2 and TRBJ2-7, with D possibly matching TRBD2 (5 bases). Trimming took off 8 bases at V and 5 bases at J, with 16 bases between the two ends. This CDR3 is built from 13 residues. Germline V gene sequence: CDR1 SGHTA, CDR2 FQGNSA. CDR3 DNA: TGTGCCAGCGGCGGATGGGAGATCAACGAGCAGTACTTC. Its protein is CASGGWEINEQYF.